This T cell receptor (beta chain) came from a study of cytomegalovirus exposure and HLA in healthy donors. Study conclusions and caveats: An apparent linkage of common viral pathogens to several of the most significant clusters emerged in a later analysis. There were reportedly fewer N-insertions in an Asian-associated ancestry cluster than the approximately 600-donor mean, in a later analysis.

Vbeta (60) and Jbeta (13) primers were used in the PCR. Clones were read by immunoSEQ multiplex PCR, and TCRdb kept only the in-frame ones, dropping some. The sample records 130,000 to 150,000 clones, roughly three quarters being singletons. As for this clone: Its cognate antigen is unknown.

CDR1 is SNHLY, CDR2 FYNNEI, per germline. This CDR3 spans 13 amino acids. The germline V and J ends were trimmed by 8 bases and 9 bases, with 18 bases remaining between them. Each of the donors was a healthy bone marrow donor. Input material: PBMCs. This clonotype was obtained from a male donor in good health and CMV-seronegative. The chain joins TRBV2 to TRBJ2-3; D perhaps matches TRBD2 (5 bases). Here the CDR3 DNA reads TGTGCCAGCGGTGGGAAGCTGGGAGACACGCAGTATTTT. It yields the protein CASGGKLGDTQYF.